This is a list of T cell receptor beta chains from one sample in a study of T cells in localized non-small cell lung cancer. Method: immunoSEQ multiplex PCR; TCRdb's copy keeps in-frame clones and lacks some. The sample lists about 6,800 clones, roughly 44% occurring once. Sequences were derived from lymph node tissue, sampled before any cancer treatment. All receptors derive from a man aged 35-69 years with stage I lung adenocarcinoma. CDR3s leave out the opening cysteine and the closing phenylalanine or tryptophan.

TRBV6-8	TRBJ1-1	ASSTGQGSAF
TRBV11-3	TRBJ2-1	ASSLGSGTLYNEQF
TRBV19	TRBJ2-7	ASSISTTSYEQY
TRBV9	TRBJ1-1	ASSRDRGLNTEAF
TRBV6-8	TRBJ1-6	ASSYTETGNNSPLH
TRBV11-3	TRBJ2-5	ASSAREFQETQY
TRBV19	TRBJ2-7	ASRKAGTGNSYEQY
TRBV9	TRBJ2-7	ASSVGTGFGEQY
TRBV25-1	TRBJ2-7	ASSEWDGTYEQY
TRBV18	TRBJ1-3	ASSVARSGNTIY
TRBV6-1	TRBJ2-1	ASSEGTVYNEQF
TRBV28	TRBJ1-3	ASSRDRVGNTIY
TRBV9	TRBJ2-3	ASSVRTGIADTQY
TRBV11-3	TRBJ1-1	ASSFGDLSTEAF
TRBV18	TRBJ2-3	ASSPKADTQY
TRBV6-7	TRBJ1-2	ASSYHRGYGYT
TRBV29-1	TRBJ2-5	SVDPFDKNMRETQY
TRBV6-8	TRBJ2-5	ASRAPEGPFETQY
TRBV11-3	TRBJ2-5	ASSGHPRTGEETQY
TRBV23-1	NA	ASSHKQGYEQY
TRBV6-8	TRBJ2-2	ASSEGDTGELF
TRBV6-8	TRBJ2-1	ASSKFSGYEQF
TRBV19	TRBJ1-2	ASRPSPAGGET
TRBV28	TRBJ1-5	ASSNRAQPQH
TRBV19	TRBJ2-7	ASSTFYEQY
TRBV30	TRBJ2-1	AWSGALSYNEQF
TRBV9	TRBJ2-3	ATSISATTDTQY
TRBV6-8	TRBJ1-1	ASSPRTGGEAF
TRBV4-1	TRBJ1-2	ASSQGFAGGYGYT
TRBV1	TRBJ2-5	ASSQGRTQETQY
TRBV11-3	TRBJ2-3	ASSLANSYLDTQY
TRBV5-1	TRBJ2-1	ASSSVGQYNEQF
TRBV19	TRBJ1-6	ASRALTGDNNSPLH
TRBV28	TRBJ1-2	ASSSRTDGYT
TRBV18	TRBJ2-4	ASSPPRGTGKDIQY
TRBV5-1	TRBJ1-2	ASSLTGGTGTGDGYT
TRBV10-2	TRBJ2-1	ASSEERGVYNEQF
TRBV4-1	TRBJ2-1	ASSQAYGGSSYNEQF
TRBV28	TRBJ1-2	ASSSGGLDYGYT
TRBV9	TRBJ2-6	ASSVKAPEKGGVLSGANVLT
TRBV7-6	TRBJ2-3	ASSYRLAGGTDTQY
TRBV11-3	TRBJ1-1	ASSFSVAGLNTEAF
TRBV6-8	TRBJ1-3	AARWDRDSSSGNTIY
TRBV5-1	TRBJ1-1	ASSFLLGGTEAF
TRBV10-3	TRBJ1-2	AISESRAGGYGYT
TRBV6-8	TRBJ2-7	ASSLGYGEQY
TRBV18	TRBJ2-1	ASSPRGDEQF